The T cell receptor beta chain described here comes from a study of human T cells and chemical hapten exposure. Study background: Sensitization applied 2% DPC to roughly 2 cm by roughly 2 cm of upper inner arm skin. Chiefly women, the patients showed alopecia areata, totalis or universalis. Study results and limitations: While controls formed fewer of them, expanded TCRs formed significantly more large CDR3 similarity clusters.

This clonotype has a count of ten or more. Its antigen remains unknown. TCRdb called the RACE reads again in MiXCR, with one record for every CDR3 protein. This table has 80,000 to 95,000 distinct CDR3 sequences, 9.5% to 11% appearing once. The CDR3 spans 19 residues. The V and J ends lost 2 bases and 0 bases respectively, with 17 bases between them. Time point defined: patch test 2, 6 weeks after DPC sensitization. Indicated treatment: therapeutic diphenylcyclopropenone sensitization with weekly scalp DPC. Prior to application of each patch test, blood was drawn. The input for sequencing was whole blood, taken in connection with sensitization to the hapten diphenylcyclopropenone (DPC). The TCR sequence derives from a man aged 35 to 55 with alopecia areata. Some clones in this sample may be carry-over from other donors' samples. The chain carries TRBV12-3 or TRBV12-4 and TRBJ2-6; D uncertain. The CDR3 nucleotides read TGTGCCAGCAGTTTAACATTTTGGCAGATCAGCTCTGGGGCCAACGTCCTGACTTTC. This codes for CASSLTFWQISSGANVLTF.